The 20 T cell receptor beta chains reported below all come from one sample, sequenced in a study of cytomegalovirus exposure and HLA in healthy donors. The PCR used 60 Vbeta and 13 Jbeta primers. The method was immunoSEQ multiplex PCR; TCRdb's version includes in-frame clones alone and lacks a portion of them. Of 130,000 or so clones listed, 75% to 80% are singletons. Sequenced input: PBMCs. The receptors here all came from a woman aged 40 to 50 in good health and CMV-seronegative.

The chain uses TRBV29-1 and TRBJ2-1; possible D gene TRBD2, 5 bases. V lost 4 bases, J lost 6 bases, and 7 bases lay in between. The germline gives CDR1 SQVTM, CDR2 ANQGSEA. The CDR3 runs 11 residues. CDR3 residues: CSVVLVNEQFF. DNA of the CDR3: TGCAGCGTTGTACTAGTCAATGAGCAGTTCTTC.

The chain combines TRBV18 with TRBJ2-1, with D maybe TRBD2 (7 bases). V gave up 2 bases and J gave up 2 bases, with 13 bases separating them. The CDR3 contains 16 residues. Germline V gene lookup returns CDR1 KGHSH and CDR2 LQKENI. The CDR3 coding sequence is TGTGCCAGCTCACCAAGGGGGGGGGCGACCTACAATGAGCAGTTCTTC. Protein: CASSPRGGATYNEQFF.

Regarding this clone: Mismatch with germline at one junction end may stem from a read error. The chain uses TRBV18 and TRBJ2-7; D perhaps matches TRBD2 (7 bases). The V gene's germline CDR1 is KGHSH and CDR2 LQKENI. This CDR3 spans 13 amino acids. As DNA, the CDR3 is TGTGCCAGCTCACCAAGGGCGGGAGACAGGCCTCACTTC. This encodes CASSPRAGDRPHF.

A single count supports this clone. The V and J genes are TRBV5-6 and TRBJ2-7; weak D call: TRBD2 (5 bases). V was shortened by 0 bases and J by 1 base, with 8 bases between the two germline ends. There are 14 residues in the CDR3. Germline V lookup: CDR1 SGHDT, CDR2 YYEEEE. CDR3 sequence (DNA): TGTGCCAGCAGCTTGGTTGAGCGGTCCTACGAGCAGTACTTC. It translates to CASSLVERSYEQYF.

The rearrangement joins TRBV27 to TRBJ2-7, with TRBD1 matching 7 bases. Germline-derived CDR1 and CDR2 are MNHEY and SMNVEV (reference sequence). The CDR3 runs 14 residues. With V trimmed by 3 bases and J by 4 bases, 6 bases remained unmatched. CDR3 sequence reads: CASSLITGAYEQYF. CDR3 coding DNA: TGTGCCAGCAGTTTGATTACAGGGGCTTACGAGCAGTACTTC.

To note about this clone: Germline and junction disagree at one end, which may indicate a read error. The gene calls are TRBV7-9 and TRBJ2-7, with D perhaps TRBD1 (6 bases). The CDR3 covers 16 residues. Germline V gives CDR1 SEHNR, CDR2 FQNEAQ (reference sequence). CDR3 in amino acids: CSSSLVLDRGSYEQYF. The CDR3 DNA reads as TGTTCCAGCAGCTTAGTTCTGGACAGAGGTTCCTACGAGCAGTACTTC.

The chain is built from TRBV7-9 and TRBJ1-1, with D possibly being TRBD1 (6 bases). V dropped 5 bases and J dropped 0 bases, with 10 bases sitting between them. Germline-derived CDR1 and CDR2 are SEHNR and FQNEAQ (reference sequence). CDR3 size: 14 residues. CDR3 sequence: CASSTQGLNTEAFF. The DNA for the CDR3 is TGTGCCAGCAGCACACAGGGACTGAACACTGAAGCTTTCTTT.

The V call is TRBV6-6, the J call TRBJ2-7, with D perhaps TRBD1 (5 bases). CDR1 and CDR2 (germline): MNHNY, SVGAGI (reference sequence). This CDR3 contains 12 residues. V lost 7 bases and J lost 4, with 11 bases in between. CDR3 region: CASKGFRYEQYF. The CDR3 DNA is TGTGCCAGCAAGGGGTTTCGATACGAGCAGTACTTC.

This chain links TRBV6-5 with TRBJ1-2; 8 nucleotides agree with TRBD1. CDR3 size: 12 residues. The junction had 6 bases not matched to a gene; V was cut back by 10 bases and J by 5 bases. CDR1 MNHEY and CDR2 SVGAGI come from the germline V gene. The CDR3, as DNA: TGTGCCACCGGGACAGGCGGATATGGCTACACCTTC. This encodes CATGTGGYGYTF.

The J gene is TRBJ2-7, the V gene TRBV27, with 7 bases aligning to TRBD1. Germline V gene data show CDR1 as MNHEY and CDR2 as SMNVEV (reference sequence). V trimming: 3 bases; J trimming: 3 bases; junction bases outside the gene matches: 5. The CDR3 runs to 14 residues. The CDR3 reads CASSLSRDSYEQYF. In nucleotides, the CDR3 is TGTGCCAGCAGTTTGAGCCGGGACAGCTACGAGCAGTACTTC.

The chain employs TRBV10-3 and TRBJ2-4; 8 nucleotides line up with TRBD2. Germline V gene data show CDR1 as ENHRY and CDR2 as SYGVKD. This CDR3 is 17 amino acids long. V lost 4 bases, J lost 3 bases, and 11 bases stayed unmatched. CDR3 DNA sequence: TGTGCCATCAGTGGGTCCGCTAGCGGGTATGGCAAAAACATTCAGTACTTC. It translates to CAISGSASGYGKNIQYF.

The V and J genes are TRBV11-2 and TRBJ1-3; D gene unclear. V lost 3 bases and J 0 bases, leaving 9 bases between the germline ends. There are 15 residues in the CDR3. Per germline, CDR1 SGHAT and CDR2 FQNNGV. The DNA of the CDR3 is TGTGCCAGCAGCTTGAATGCTAACTCTGGAAACACCATATATTTT. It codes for CASSLNANSGNTIYF.

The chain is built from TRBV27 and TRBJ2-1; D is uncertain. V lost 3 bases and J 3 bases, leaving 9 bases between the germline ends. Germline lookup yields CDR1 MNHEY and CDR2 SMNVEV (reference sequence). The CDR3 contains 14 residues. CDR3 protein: CASSFIVSYNEQFF. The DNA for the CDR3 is TGTGCCAGCAGTTTTATCGTCAGCTACAATGAGCAGTTCTTC.

CDR3 protein: CAGNSRSYGYTF. DNA for the CDR3: TGTGCCGGTAATTCCAGGTCCTATGGCTACACCTTC. The chain has TRBV2 and TRBJ1-2; D gene unclear. V shed 11 bases and J shed 4 bases, with 14 bases lying between them. This CDR3 region has 12 residues. The germline gives CDR1 SNHLY, CDR2 FYNNEI. The variable domain in full, with the rest retrieved from reference TRBV2 and TRBJ1-2, is EPEVTQTPSHQVTQMGQEVILRCVPISNHLYFYWYRQILGQKVEFLVSFYNNEISEKSEIFDDQFSVERPDGSNFTLKIRSTKLEDSAMYFCAGNSRSYGYTFGSGTRLTVV.

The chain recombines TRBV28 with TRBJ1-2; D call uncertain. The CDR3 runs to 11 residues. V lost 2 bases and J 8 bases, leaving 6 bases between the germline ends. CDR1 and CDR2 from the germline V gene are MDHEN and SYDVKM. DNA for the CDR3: TGTGCCAGCAGTTTAGGTGGCGGCTACACCTTC. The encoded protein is CASSLGGGYTF.

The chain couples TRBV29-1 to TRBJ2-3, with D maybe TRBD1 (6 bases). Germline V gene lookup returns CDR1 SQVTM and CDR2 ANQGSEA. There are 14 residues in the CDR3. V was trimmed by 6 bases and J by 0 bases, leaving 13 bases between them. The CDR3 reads CSVSRGESTDTQYF. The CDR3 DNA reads TGCAGCGTCAGCAGGGGCGAAAGCACAGATACGCAGTATTTT.

The CDR3 loop reads CASSLVRGHEQYF. CDR3 DNA sequence: TGTGCCAGCAGCTTAGTCAGGGGCCACGAGCAGTACTTC. This chain connects TRBV7-2 to TRBJ2-5; a possible D gene is TRBD1 (6 bases). The DNA end favors TRBJ2-7, so the J call may be wrong. The CDR3 covers 13 residues. CDR1 and CDR2 (germline): SGHTA, FQGNSA.

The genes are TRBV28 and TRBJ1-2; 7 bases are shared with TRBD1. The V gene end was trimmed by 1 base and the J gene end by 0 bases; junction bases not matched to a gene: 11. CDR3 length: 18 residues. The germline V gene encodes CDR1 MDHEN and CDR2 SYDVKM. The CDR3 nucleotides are TGTGCCAGCAGTTTATCCGTCGGGACAGCGTCTACTAACTATGGCTACACCTTC. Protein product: CASSLSVGTASTNYGYTF.

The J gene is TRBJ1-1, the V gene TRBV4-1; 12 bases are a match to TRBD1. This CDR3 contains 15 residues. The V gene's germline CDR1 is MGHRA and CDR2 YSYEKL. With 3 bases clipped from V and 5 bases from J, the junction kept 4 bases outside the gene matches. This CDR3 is CASSQGQGARTEAFF. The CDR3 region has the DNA TGCGCCAGCAGCCAGGGACAGGGGGCGCGGACTGAAGCTTTCTTT.

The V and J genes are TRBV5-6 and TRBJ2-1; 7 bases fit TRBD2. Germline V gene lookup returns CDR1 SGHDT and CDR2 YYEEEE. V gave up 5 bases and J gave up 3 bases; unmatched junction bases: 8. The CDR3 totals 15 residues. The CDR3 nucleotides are TGTGCCAGCAGTCCGGATCTAGCGGACTACAATGAGCAGTTCTTC. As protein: CASSPDLADYNEQFF.